Below, 19 T cell receptor beta chains from the same sample are listed, as sequenced in a study of tumor-infiltrating lymphocytes in primary liver carcinoma. TCR beta cDNA came from roughly 550 ng total RNA, primed with a constant-region primer. For TCR beta, libraries were produced by three nested multiplex PCR rounds using slightly modified ARM-PCR. Amplification in the first two PCR rounds was performed using TRBV1-TRBV30 forward primers and a C-beta reverse primer for about 10 cycles each. TCRdb re-called the multiplex PCR reads through MiXCR, storing one row per CDR3 protein. The repertoire holds 310,000 or so distinct CDR3 sequences, approximately 54% seen once, with over 15% in the top ten. Unsorted whole blood served as the source of blood RNA, and germline DNA was extracted as well. The sample was peripheral blood. These receptors were obtained from a woman in her thirties with primary liver carcinoma and hepatitis B virus infection.

This clonotype was counted many times. The rearrangement links TRBV6-2 or TRBV6-3 to TRBJ2-1; TRBD2 matches 13 bases. V lost 5 bases to trimming and J lost 5 bases; unmatched junction nucleotides: 3. This CDR3 is built from 15 residues. Germline CDR1 and CDR2: MNHEY and SVGEGT. The CDR3 bases are TGTGCCAGCAGTCCCGGGACTAGCGGGAACAATGAGCAGTTCTTC. Residues: CASSPGTSGNNEQFF.

This clonotype was found a few times. J is TRBJ2-5 and V is TRBV6-1, with TRBD2 matching over 11 bases. This CDR3 contains 15 residues. The germline V gene has CDR1 MNHNS and CDR2 SASEGT. After removal of 7 bases from V and 2 bases from J, the junction contained 6 bases not matched to a gene. The CDR3 protein is CASNPGTSGQETQYF. CDR3 in DNA: TGTGCCAGCAATCCCGGGACTAGCGGACAAGAGACCCAGTACTTC.

A remark on this clonotype: The junction differs from germline at one of its ends, possibly a read error. The chain uses TRBV7-8 and TRBJ2-1; 8 bases agree with TRBD1. Germline CDR1 reads SGHVS; CDR2 reads FQNEAQ. The CDR3 covers 16 residues. The CDR3 nucleotides are TGTGCCAGCAGCTTATCCGACAGGGGTGCCTACGATGAGCAGTTCTTC. Protein: CASSLSDRGAYDEQFF.

As concerns this clonotype: The junction departs from germline at one end; a sequencing error may be responsible. The chain uses TRBV10-3 and TRBJ2-3; 7 positions agree with TRBD2. The CDR3 spans 14 residues. Germline CDR1 and CDR2: ENHRY and SYGVKD. CDR3 sequence (DNA): TGTGCCATCAGTGTATCGGGGACTACAGATACGCGGTATTTT. Residues: CAISVSGTTDTRYF.

In regard to this clonotype: A much larger clone sits a single nucleotide away, making a read error possible. CDR3 nucleotide sequence: TGCGCCAGCAGCCAAGGAGGGTCTGCGTCCTACGAGCAGTACTTC. Translation gives CASSQGGSASYEQYF. The chain combines TRBV4-3 with TRBJ2-7; D is possibly TRBD2 (5 bases). The CDR3 runs 15 residues. CDR1 and CDR2 from the germline V gene are LGHNA and YSLEER. The germline V and J ends were trimmed by 1 base and 1 base, with 11 bases remaining between them.

As to this clonotype: Since a much larger clone is just one base distant, this may be a read error. The chain is built from TRBV6-2 or TRBV6-3 and TRBJ2-7, with D perhaps TRBD2 (6 bases). This CDR3 has 15 amino acids. Germline V gene sequence: CDR1 MNHEY, CDR2 SVGEGT. The CDR3 spells CVSRPFRLEPYEQYF. The CDR3 nucleotides read TGTGTCAGCAGACCATTTCGACTAGAGCCCTACGAGCAGTACTTC.

The chain recombines TRBV20-1 with TRBJ2-1; TRBD2 aligns across 8 bases. The CDR3 runs 17 residues. The junction had 14 bases not matched to a gene; V was cut back by 1 base and J by 6 bases. Germline V gene lookup returns CDR1 DFQATT and CDR2 SNEGSKA (reference sequence). The CDR3 here is CSARGWAGGVLGNEQFF. CDR3 bases: TGCAGTGCTAGAGGTTGGGCGGGAGGAGTATTAGGCAATGAGCAGTTCTTC.

This clonotype was seen many times. This chain uses TRBV28 with TRBJ1-1; D is unresolved. Trimming removed 6 bases at V and 2 bases at J, with 7 bases between. The germline V gene has CDR1 MDHEN and CDR2 SYDVKM. CDR3 length: 12 residues. The CDR3 protein is CASSQVNTEAFF. DNA of the CDR3: TGTGCCAGCAGCCAGGTTAACACTGAAGCTTTCTTT.

This chain uses TRBV6-4 with TRBJ2-7; 8 bases line up with TRBD1. The CDR3 length is 17 residues. V lost 0 bases and J lost 3; bases outside the gene matches: 10. From germline, CDR1 is MRHNA and CDR2 SNTAGT. CDR3 nucleotides: TGTGCCAGCAGTGACTCGATGACAGGGGTCAACAACTACGAGCAGTACTTC. Protein sequence: CASSDSMTGVNNYEQYF.

As for this clonotype: As the CDR3 is not closed by the conserved phenylalanine or tryptophan, this likely results from a read error. This chain uses TRBV6-5 with TRBJ1-4, with D perhaps matching TRBD1 (5 bases). CDR3 length: 13 amino acids. CDR1 is MNHEY and CDR2 is SVGAGI in the germline V gene. The CDR3 DNA is TGTGACAGCAGTCCCCGAGGGGATGAAAAACTGTTTTAT. As protein: CDSSPRGDEKLFY.

The chain joins TRBV6-1 to TRBJ2-1, with D possibly matching TRBD2 (6 bases). The CDR3 sequence is 13 residues long. Trimming pared 4 bases from V and 8 bases from J, leaving 12 bases between. From germline, CDR1 is MNHNS and CDR2 SASEGT. CDR3 loop: CASSGLGWDEQFF. The CDR3 DNA follows: TGTGCCAGCAGTGGACTAGGGTGGGATGAGCAGTTCTTC.

This clonotype has a count of ten or more. The chain recombines TRBV5-5 with TRBJ2-1; D remains ambiguous. Trimming cost V 4 bases and J 0 bases, with 2 bases left between them. Germline loops: CDR1 SGHKS, CDR2 YYEKEE (reference sequence). This CDR3 is built from 12 residues. CDR3 sequence reads: CASSVSYNEQFF. CDR3 coding DNA: TGTGCCAGCAGCGTCTCCTACAATGAGCAGTTCTTC.

This clonotype was seen repeatedly, ten times or more. The V call is TRBV29-1, the J call TRBJ2-5; the D is unclear. This CDR3 is built from 12 residues. Trimming took off 3 bases at V and 0 bases at J, with 5 bases between the two ends. Germline lookup yields CDR1 SQVTM and CDR2 ANQGSEA. The CDR3 region is CSVDKHQETQYF. The CDR3 nucleotides are TGCAGCGTTGACAAACACCAAGAGACCCAGTACTTC.

This clonotype appeared many times. The chain couples TRBV4-2 to TRBJ2-4, with 9 bases aligning to TRBD2. The V and J ends lost 4 bases and 3 bases, in that order; junction bases with no gene match: 7. Germline values: CDR1 LGHNA, CDR2 YNFKEQ. The CDR3 spans 16 residues. CDR3 residues: CASSLGLAHNKNIQYF. For the CDR3, the DNA is TGTGCCAGCAGCCTAGGACTAGCGCATAACAAAAACATTCAGTACTTC.

About this clonotype itself: This CDR3 is missing its conserved last phenylalanine or tryptophan, likely due to a read error. The chain is built from TRBV25-1 and TRBJ2-7; no clear D gene. CDR3 length: 11 residues. The germline gives CDR1 MGHDK, CDR2 SYGVNS. V lost 5 bases to trimming and J lost 3 bases, with 5 bases between them. The CDR3 region has the DNA TGTGCCAGCAGTACGAACTACGAGCAGTACCTC. Amino acids: CASSTNYEQYL.

Details on this clonotype: The junction shows a germline mismatch at one end, possibly a read error. The gene calls are TRBV29-1 and TRBJ1-2, with D possibly matching TRBD1 (6 bases). Germline V CDR1 and CDR2: SQVTM, ANQGSEA. The CDR3 totals 12 residues. The CDR3 protein is CSALQGNYAYTF. The CDR3 bases are TGCAGCGCCCTACAGGGTAACTATGCCTACACCTTC.

Remarks on this clonotype: At one boundary the junction diverges from the germline segment, which might be a read error. The CDR3 DNA reads TGTGCCAGCAGTTTAGATCCCGAATTAGCGGGACTTCGAAGCACTGATACGCAGTATTTT. Amino acids: CASSLDPELAGLRSTDTQYF. This chain links TRBV11-2 with TRBJ2-3, with 8 bases that match TRBD2. Germline V gene lookup returns CDR1 SGHAT and CDR2 FQNNGV. The CDR3 runs to 20 residues.

As concerns this clonotype: A much larger clone lies a single base off, so this may be a read error. The chain's CDR3 is CASSQDTPPPVNYGYAF. DNA for the CDR3: TGCGCCAGCAGCCAAGATACCCCCCCTCCAGTTAACTATGGCTACGCCTTC. The rearrangement links TRBV4-3 to TRBJ1-2; D is unclear. The germline gives CDR1 LGHNA, CDR2 YSLEER. CDR3 length: 17 amino acids.

On this clonotype: Sequence at one end of the junction differs from germline and may be a read error. The chain has TRBV11-1 and TRBJ2-1; a weak D match, TRBD2 (5 bases). Germline-derived CDR1 and CDR2 are SGHAT and FQDESV (reference sequence). The CDR3 runs 16 residues. The CDR3 reads CASSLASVEAYNEQFF. CDR3 nucleotides: TGCGCCAGCAGCTTAGCGTCGGTGGAGGCTTACAATGAGCAGTTCTTC.